What follows are 23 T cell receptor beta chains derived from one specimen sequenced in a study of cytomegalovirus exposure and HLA in healthy donors (dated by TCRdb to 2016 to 2017). Library prep was done by the immunoSEQ multiplex PCR assay. The multiplex PCR relied on a mix of 60 forward primers for TCR Vbeta segments and 13 reverse primers for TCR Jbeta segments. TCRdb carries this immuneACCESS record with in-frame sequences only. Its versions omit some clonotypes, under half of them owing to an unresolved V gene in the studies checked, with the rest unexplained. The sample records about 130,000 clones, over 70% of which are singletons. Approximately 4% of the sample goes to the ten largest clones. The sequenced material came from PBMCs. These receptors all come from a man younger than 30 in good health and CMV-seropositive.

The chain combines TRBV5-6 with TRBJ2-1; 12 nucleotides line up with TRBD2. This CDR3 contains 16 residues. Germline values: CDR1 SGHDT, CDR2 YYEEEE. V gave up 5 bases and J gave up 4 bases; unmatched junction bases: 7. The CDR3 region is CASRITSGGRYNEQFF. The CDR3 DNA is TGTGCCAGCAGAATTACTAGCGGGGGGAGATACAATGAGCAGTTCTTC. Using reference TRBV5-6 and TRBJ2-1 for the parts outside the CDR3, the full variable domain is DAGVTQSPTHLIKTRGQQVTLRCSPKSGHDTVSWYQQALGQGPQFIFQYYEEEERQRGNFPDRFSGHQFPNYSSELNVNALLLGDSALYLCASRITSGGRYNEQFFGPGTRLTVL.

The chain recombines TRBV27 with TRBJ2-3; D is possibly TRBD1 (7 bases). The V end lost 6 bases, the J end lost 2 bases, and 18 bases lay between the germline ends. The CDR3 contains 16 residues. The germline V gene encodes CDR1 MNHEY and CDR2 SMNVEV (reference sequence). CDR3 residues: CASSKGAGSPTDTQYF. The CDR3 bases are TGTGCCAGCAGCAAGGGGGCGGGAAGTCCCACAGATACGCAGTATTTT.

V and J are TRBV30 and TRBJ1-1; D remains ambiguous. This CDR3 region has 13 residues. Trimming removed 8 bases from V and 2 bases from J, with 15 bases in between. Per germline, CDR1 GTSNPN and CDR2 SVGIG (reference sequence). The CDR3 DNA follows: TGTGCCGGCAGGACGGAGGAAAACACTGAAGCTTTCTTT. Protein sequence: CAGRTEENTEAFF.

This chain joins TRBV27 and TRBJ2-3; possibly TRBD2 for D (7 bases). Per the germline V gene, CDR1 is MNHEY and CDR2 is SMNVEV (reference sequence). Trimming removed 5 bases at V and 8 bases at J, with 14 bases between. The CDR3 spans 13 residues. The CDR3 protein is CASSPGGPGTQYF. CDR3 DNA sequence: TGTGCCAGCAGTCCCGGGGGGCCGGGTACGCAGTATTTT.

The gene calls are TRBV7-6 and TRBJ1-2; 9 bases agree with TRBD1. There are 15 residues in the CDR3. J was trimmed by 7 bases and V by 5 bases; bases with no gene match: 11. CDR1 and CDR2 (germline): SGHVS, FNYEAQ. The CDR3 region is CASSIDTGGGSGYTF. As DNA, the CDR3 is TGTGCCAGCAGCATCGATACAGGGGGCGGGAGTGGCTACACCTTC.

J is TRBJ1-5 and V is TRBV6-6; TRBD1 aligns across 9 bases. The J segment lost 12 bases and the V segment lost 0 bases, leaving 9 bases of the junction unmatched. Germline CDR1 reads MNHNY; CDR2 reads SVGAGI (reference sequence). This CDR3 region has 15 residues. In DNA form, the CDR3 reads TGTGCCAGCAGTTACTCGGGGACAGGGTATTTAGGCCAGCATTTT. It specifies CASSYSGTGYLGQHF.

In nucleotides, the CDR3 is TGTGCCAGCAGCGGTGCCAGGGGACTAGCGCTAGTAGGCACAGATACGCAGTATTTT. It encodes CASSGARGLALVGTDTQYF. This chain links TRBV11-2 with TRBJ2-3; 10 nucleotides align to TRBD2. CDR1 SGHAT and CDR2 FQNNGV come from the germline V gene. CDR3 length: 19 amino acids. V lost 5 bases and J lost 1; bases outside the gene matches: 15.

This chain joins TRBV7-2 and TRBJ2-2; 12 positions match TRBD2. The CDR3 length is 16 residues. The J segment lost 5 bases and the V segment lost 5 bases, leaving 6 bases of the junction unmatched. Germline loops: CDR1 SGHTA, CDR2 FQGNSA. In nucleotides, the CDR3 is TGTGCCAGCAGCCCACAGACTAGCGGGGGAACCGGGGAGCTGTTTTTT. Translating it yields CASSPQTSGGTGELFF.

The V call is TRBV5-6, the J call TRBJ2-2; 8 bases match TRBD1. The CDR3 spans 16 residues. V trimming: 2 bases; J trimming: 6 bases; junction bases outside the gene matches: 9. The germline V gene has CDR1 SGHDT and CDR2 YYEEEE. The CDR3 reads CASSFRTGNRPGELFF. As DNA, the CDR3 is TGTGCCAGCAGCTTCCGGACAGGGAATCGTCCCGGGGAGCTGTTTTTT.

This chain connects TRBV6-4 to TRBJ1-2; perhaps TRBD1 as D (5 bases). Trimming left V 9 bases short and J 7 bases short, with 15 bases between. CDR1 is MRHNA and CDR2 is SNTAGT in the germline V gene. The CDR3 is 12 amino acids. As DNA, the CDR3 is TGTGCCAGTAGGGACGGCGGCGGTGGCTACACCTTC. Translating it yields CASRDGGGGYTF.

The chain uses TRBV7-9 and TRBJ2-3; 8 nucleotides agree with TRBD2. CDR1 and CDR2 (germline): SEHNR, FQNEAQ (reference sequence). V was pared by 5 bases and J by 0 bases, with 4 bases of the junction left unmatched. CDR3 length: 15 amino acids. The CDR3 DNA reads TGTGCCAGCAGCACCCCGGGGGGGAGCACAGATACGCAGTATTTT. Its translation is CASSTPGGSTDTQYF.

The chain employs TRBV27 and TRBJ2-3, with D possibly TRBD2 on 5 matching bases. Germline loops: CDR1 MNHEY, CDR2 SMNVEV (reference sequence). Trimming took off 2 bases at V and 0 bases at J, with 12 bases between the two ends. The CDR3 totals 16 residues. The CDR3 protein is CASSLVAEDSTDTQYF. The CDR3 region has the DNA TGTGCCAGCAGTTTAGTTGCGGAGGATAGCACAGATACGCAGTATTTT.

V gene TRBV14 combines with J gene TRBJ1-4; unclear D gene. Deletions cut 0 bases from V and 8 bases from J, with 7 bases between. This CDR3 comprises 13 residues. The germline CDR1 and CDR2 sequences are SGHDN and FVKESK. The CDR3 DNA reads TGTGCCAGCAGCCAAGATCATCAGGAAAAACTGTTTTTT. It specifies CASSQDHQEKLFF.

This chain links TRBV5-6 with TRBJ2-2; TRBD2 aligns across 7 bases. This CDR3 is built from 16 residues. Germline V gives CDR1 SGHDT, CDR2 YYEEEE. The V segment lost 0 bases and the J segment 6 bases; nucleotides outside the gene matches: 8. The CDR3 DNA reads TGTGCCAGCAGCTTGGGTGGACTAGTCTCGTCCGGGGAGCTGTTTTTT. Protein sequence: CASSLGGLVSSGELFF.

The J gene is TRBJ1-5, the V gene TRBV5-1, with 7 bases aligning to TRBD1. J lost 13 bases, V lost 4 bases, and 14 bases had no gene match. The CDR3 contains 14 residues. From germline, CDR1 is SGHRS and CDR2 YFSETQ. The DNA of the CDR3 is TGCGCCAGCAGCCTTACCCCTGGACAGGACAGGCAGCATTTT. This gives the protein CASSLTPGQDRQHF. Combining the CDR3 with reference TRBV5-1 and TRBJ1-5 gives the whole variable domain KAGVTQTPRYLIKTRGQQVTLSCSPISGHRSVSWYQQTPGQGLQFLFEYFSETQRNKGNFPGRFSGRQFSNSRSEMNVSTLELGDSALYLCASSLTPGQDRQHFGDGTRLSIL.

This chain links TRBV19 with TRBJ1-1; D is ambiguous. The CDR3 is 13 amino acids. V shed 8 bases and J shed 1 base, with 11 bases lying between them. Germline V gene lookup returns CDR1 LNHDA and CDR2 SQIVND (reference sequence). Here the CDR3 DNA reads TGTGCCAGTCGGGTGTCCCAGAACACTGAAGCTTTCTTT. Translating gives CASRVSQNTEAFF.

This clone was picked up a small number of times. This CDR3 reads CASSVGVAGYQETQYF. The CDR3 DNA follows: TGTGCCAGCAGCGTAGGAGTAGCGGGGTACCAAGAGACCCAGTACTTC. V is TRBV9 and J is TRBJ2-5, with 8 bases fitting TRBD2. Looked up from germline, CDR1 is SGDLS and CDR2 is YYNGEE. The J segment lost 0 bases and the V segment lost 0 bases, leaving 4 bases of the junction unmatched. This CDR3 region has 16 residues.

The V gene is TRBV29-1, the J gene TRBJ1-5; TRBD1 agrees at 7 bases. There are 13 residues in the CDR3. From germline, CDR1 is SQVTM and CDR2 ANQGSEA. The CDR3 DNA reads as TGCATTCAGGGGGAGTATAGCAATCAGCCCCAGCATTTT. Translated, it gives CIQGEYSNQPQHF.

This rearrangement joins TRBV10-2 to TRBJ2-7, with a tentative D call TRBD1 (5 bases). Germline lookup yields CDR1 WSHSY and CDR2 SAAADI. The V end was cut by 4 bases, the J end by 7 bases, with 17 bases between. The CDR3 runs 14 residues. The CDR3 DNA reads as TGCGCCAGCAGTGTTGGGGCAGGGATCGGAGAGCAGTACTTC. Translation: CASSVGAGIGEQYF.

V is TRBV5-6 and J is TRBJ2-3, with 12 positions matching TRBD1. The CDR3 has 15 amino acids. CDR1 and CDR2 from the germline V gene are SGHDT and YYEEEE. The V and J ends lost 3 bases and 4 bases, in that order; junction bases with no gene match: 3. CDR3: CASSWGQGASDTQYF. The CDR3 coding sequence is TGTGCCAGCAGCTGGGGACAGGGGGCCTCAGATACGCAGTATTTT.

This clone was counted once. This CDR3 is CASSRLSETDYEQYF. The CDR3 DNA reads TGTGCCAGCAGCCGCCTTTCGGAGACAGATTACGAGCAGTACTTC. The chain carries TRBV6-5 and TRBJ2-7; D is possibly TRBD1 (5 bases). Per the germline V gene, CDR1 is MNHEY and CDR2 is SVGAGI. The length of the CDR3 is 15 residues. Trimming pared 6 bases from V and 4 bases from J, leaving 19 bases between.

This clone was observed once. The chain joins TRBV5-1 to TRBJ1-5; the D gene is possibly TRBD1 (6 bases). This CDR3 is built from 15 residues. Trimming shortened V by 5 bases and J by 7 bases, and 19 bases separated the two germline ends. Looked up from germline, CDR1 is SGHRS and CDR2 is YFSETQ. Here the CDR3 DNA reads TGCGCCAGCAGATTCTTGGCACAGGGTGGCCAGCCCCAGCATTTT. Its protein is CASRFLAQGGQPQHF.

The chain employs TRBV30 and TRBJ1-6, with a tentative D call TRBD1 (5 bases). Germline values: CDR1 GTSNPN, CDR2 SVGIG (reference sequence). This CDR3 comprises 14 residues. Trimming took 1 base from V and 7 from J, leaving 11 bases between them. The CDR3 spells CAWSDGGGNSPLHF. DNA of the CDR3: TGTGCCTGGAGTGATGGGGGAGGGAATTCACCCCTCCACTTT.